This TCR beta chain is from a study of identical twins. This CDR3 is 16 amino acids long. Per germline, CDR1 LNHDA and CDR2 SQIVND (reference sequence). J was trimmed by 1 base and V by 6 bases; bases with no gene match: 9. TCRdb analysed the 5' RACE reads with MiXCR anew, one entry per CDR3 protein. The table records roughly 150,000 distinct CDR3 sequences, approximately 4% of them present only once. At least ten counts were recorded for this clonotype. As yet, its antigen is unknown. Whole-study findings and limits: Weaker excess twin sharing was observed in beta out-of-frame sequences. Out-of-frame alpha sequences common to twins exhibited an excess of low generation probability. High-abundance cord blood beta clonotypes had fewer insertions; memory repertoires showed none.

Material for sequencing was memory T cells sorted from blood. The chain carries TRBV19 and TRBJ2-3; 8 bases line up with TRBD2. The sequence was collected from a man aged 18 to 30 in good health. DNA for the CDR3: TGTGCCAGTAGACGGCGGGAGGTTGGGCGCACAGATACGCAGTATTTT. This gives the protein CASRRREVGRTDTQYF.